One sample yielded the 29 T cell receptor beta chains listed below, sequenced in a study of cytomegalovirus exposure and HLA in healthy donors. The PCR was carried out with 60 Vbeta primers and 13 Jbeta primers. The repertoire was sequenced with immunoSEQ multiplex PCR; TCRdb's copy has only in-frame clones and lacks some. The table lists about 150,000 clones, around two thirds of them singletons. The sequenced sample was PBMCs. All receptors derive from a young man in good health and CMV-seropositive.

As concerns this clone: This specimen includes other DNA sequences encoding the same CDR3. The chain carries TRBV6-5 and TRBJ2-7; 7 bases map to TRBD1. The germline V gene encodes CDR1 MNHEY and CDR2 SVGAGI. CDR3 size: 14 residues. V lost 7 bases and J lost 2; bases outside the gene matches: 8. As DNA, the CDR3 is TGTGCCAGCACCCTACGACAGGGTCCCTACGAGCAGTACTTC. This encodes CASTLRQGPYEQYF.

The V and J genes are TRBV2 and TRBJ1-1; no reliable D call. V shed 6 bases and J shed 8 bases, with 16 bases lying between them. This CDR3 is built from 13 residues. Germline-derived CDR1 and CDR2 are SNHLY and FYNNEI. The CDR3 region has the DNA TGTGCCAGCAGGCAGAGACTCCTAACGGAAGCTTTCTTT. Translated, it gives CASRQRLLTEAFF.

V usage is TRBV25-1 and J usage is TRBJ1-4, with 7 nucleotides matching TRBD1. Germline CDR1 is MGHDK and CDR2 is SYGVNS. The CDR3 spans 17 residues. The V gene end was trimmed by 1 base and the J gene end by 1 base; junction bases not matched to a gene: 6. This chain's CDR3 is CASSEWRAGGTNEKLFF. CDR3 bases: TGTGCCAGCAGTGAATGGAGGGCAGGGGGAACTAATGAAAAACTGTTTTTT. Full variable domain (missing parts from reference TRBV25-1 and TRBJ1-4): EADIYQTPRYLVIGTGKKITLECSQTMGHDKMYWYQQDPGMELHLIHYSYGVNSTEKGDLSSESTVSRIRTEHFPLTLESARPSHTSQYLCASSEWRAGGTNEKLFFGSGTQLSVL.

The gene calls are TRBV6-6 and TRBJ2-2, with D perhaps TRBD1 (6 bases). The CDR3 spans 15 residues. Germline CDR1 and CDR2: MNHNY and SVGAGI (reference sequence). V was pared by 6 bases and J by 7 bases, with 18 bases between. CDR3 region: CASRKQGVGSGELFF. CDR3 nucleotide sequence: TGTGCCAGCAGAAAACAGGGTGTGGGTAGCGGGGAGCTGTTTTTT.

The chain joins TRBV6-1 to TRBJ2-5; TRBD1 aligns across 9 bases. The J call is uncertain, as TRBJ2-7 better fits the DNA end. This CDR3 is 18 amino acids long. Per the germline V gene, CDR1 is MNHNS and CDR2 is SASEGT. This CDR3 reads CASSGLGTGRIRAYEQYF. The CDR3 region has the DNA TGTGCCAGCAGTGGTCTTGGGACAGGGAGAATTAGGGCCTACGAGCAGTACTTC.

The chain links TRBV28 to TRBJ2-7; perhaps TRBD1 as D (6 bases). Germline CDR1 reads MDHEN; CDR2 reads SYDVKM. The CDR3 spans 12 residues. V was pared by 1 base and J by 13 bases, with 14 bases between. The CDR3 here is CASSLFSGTTYF. The CDR3 DNA is TGTGCCAGCAGTTTATTCTCCGGGACAACCTACTTC.

The rearrangement links TRBV7-8 to TRBJ2-7, with a possible D match to TRBD2 (6 bases). This CDR3 has 14 amino acids. V lost 10 bases and J lost 3, with 19 bases in between. Germline V gene lookup returns CDR1 SGHVS and CDR2 FQNEAQ. The CDR3 bases are TGTGCCACGTCGTGGACGGCGGGAATCTACGAGCAGTACTTC. This sequence encodes CATSWTAGIYEQYF.

This clone was detected once. The chain carries TRBV28 and TRBJ2-5; 10 positions match TRBD1. The DNA matches TRBJ2-7 better at its end, which makes the J call doubtful. The CDR3 totals 14 residues. Germline assignment: CDR1 MDHEN and CDR2 SYDVKM. The CDR3 is CASSQTGGGYEQYF. As DNA, the CDR3 is TGTGCCAGCAGCCAGACAGGGGGCGGTTACGAGCAGTACTTC.

This sequence joins TRBV19 and TRBJ2-7; tentatively, D is TRBD2 (6 bases). From germline, CDR1 is LNHDA and CDR2 SQIVND (reference sequence). This CDR3 has 13 residues. V dropped 5 bases and J dropped 3 bases, with 11 bases sitting between them. CDR3 DNA sequence: TGTGCCAGTAGTCTGATGGGGGGCTACGAGCAGTACTTC. It yields the protein CASSLMGGYEQYF.

The genes are TRBV7-9 and TRBJ2-1; 7 nucleotides align to TRBD1. The CDR3 is made up of 15 amino acids. Germline V gives CDR1 SEHNR, CDR2 FQNEAQ (reference sequence). J lost 7 bases, V lost 5 bases, and 11 bases had no gene match. The CDR3 DNA reads TGTGCCAGCAGCCTCCGGACAGGCCATCGAAATGAGCAGTTCTTC. Protein sequence: CASSLRTGHRNEQFF.

The chain is built from TRBV30 and TRBJ2-3, with 15 nucleotides matching TRBD2. The CDR3 loop spans 15 amino acids. CDR1 is GTSNPN and CDR2 is SVGIG in the germline V gene (reference sequence). With 5 bases clipped from V and 2 bases from J, the junction kept 2 bases outside the gene matches. CDR3: CAWGLAGGITDTQYF. The CDR3, as DNA: TGTGCCTGGGGACTAGCGGGAGGGATCACAGATACGCAGTATTTT.

The chain employs TRBV4-2 and TRBJ1-2; tentative D call: TRBD1 (5 bases). The CDR3 is 15 amino acids. V lost 2 bases and J lost 4, with 14 bases in between. The germline CDR1 and CDR2 sequences are LGHNA and YNFKEQ. The DNA for the CDR3 is TGTGCCAGCAGCCAAAGTCAGGGTTTGGGCTATGGCTACACCTTC. Translated: CASSQSQGLGYGYTF.

In its sample, this clone was seen a few times. The CDR3 DNA is TGTGCCAGCAGCGAGGGTGTAGGCAATCAGCCCCAGCATTTT. Its translation: CASSEGVGNQPQHF. The V gene is TRBV5-4, the J gene TRBJ1-5; D unclear. The CDR3 spans 14 residues. Germline CDR1 reads SGHNT; CDR2 reads YYREEE (reference sequence). The ends were cut back, 4 bases at V and 2 bases at J, with 10 bases in the middle.

This clone occurred once. V and J are TRBV20-1 and TRBJ1-1; D call uncertain. Germline CDR1 and CDR2: DFQATT and SNEGSKA (reference sequence). CDR3 size: 11 residues. Trimming removed 3 bases from V and 8 bases from J, with 10 bases in between. CDR3 coding DNA: TGCAGTGCTAGTCGAACATCAGAAGCTTTCTTT. Its translation is CSASRTSEAFF.

The chain links TRBV29-1 to TRBJ2-1, with 7 bases matching TRBD2. CDR1 and CDR2 from the germline V gene are SQVTM and ANQGSEA. The CDR3 extends over 16 amino acids. Trimming cost V 7 bases and J 1 base; bases outside gene matches: 13. Here the CDR3 DNA reads TGCAGCGCCCTTTCGACGGGAGGAGGGTCCTACAATGAGCAGTTCTTC. Encoded protein: CSALSTGGGSYNEQFF.

The CDR3 is CASSAGTGNGEQFF. The CDR3 nucleotides read TGTGCCAGCAGTGCGGGTACGGGGAACGGTGAGCAGTTCTTC. The V gene is TRBV6-5, the J gene TRBJ2-1; D may be TRBD2 (5 bases). V was trimmed by 5 bases and J by 9 bases, leaving 17 bases between them. The germline V gene has CDR1 MNHEY and CDR2 SVGAGI. The CDR3 has 14 residues.

The chain combines TRBV7-2 with TRBJ2-1; the match to TRBD2 covers 7 bases. Trimming at V came to 8 bases and at J to 5 bases, leaving 6 bases not matched to a gene. The CDR3 loop spans 13 amino acids. Germline values: CDR1 SGHTA, CDR2 FQGNSA. The CDR3 is CASGAGAHNEQFF. DNA of the CDR3: TGTGCCAGCGGGGCGGGAGCCCACAATGAGCAGTTCTTC.

The CDR3 spells CASSEVGGGNNSPLHF. For the CDR3, the DNA is TGTGCCAGCAGTGAGGTTGGTGGGGGGAATAATTCACCCCTCCACTTT. V and J are TRBV6-1 and TRBJ1-6, with a tentative D call TRBD1 (5 bases). Germline V gives CDR1 MNHNS, CDR2 SASEGT. The ends were cut back, 3 bases at V and 5 bases at J, with 14 bases in the middle. The CDR3 consists of 16 residues.

This clone was seen only a few times. V usage is TRBV28 and J usage is TRBJ1-2; 10 bases align to TRBD1. Trimming took 6 bases from V and 5 from J; bases not matched to a gene: 9. The CDR3 consists of 15 residues. Germline V lookup: CDR1 MDHEN, CDR2 SYDVKM. CDR3 sequence: CASSRRTGGVYGYTF. CDR3 sequence (DNA): TGTGCCAGCAGCAGAAGGACAGGGGGAGTTTATGGCTACACCTTC.

The chain carries TRBV9 and TRBJ2-5; possibly TRBD2 for D (5 bases). In germline, CDR1 is SGDLS, CDR2 YYNGEE. The V end was cut by 4 bases, the J end by 2 bases, with 12 bases between. The length of the CDR3 is 14 residues. Here the CDR3 reads CASSLPDLQETQYF. The CDR3 bases are TGTGCCAGCAGCCTCCCGGACTTGCAAGAGACCCAGTACTTC.

This clone has a handful of counts. The rearrangement joins TRBV25-1 to TRBJ1-5; 7 bases match TRBD1. Germline CDR1 and CDR2: MGHDK and SYGVNS. Germline trimming cut 6 bases from V and 2 bases from J; bases unmatched to any gene: 1. CDR3 size: 13 residues. For the CDR3, the DNA is TGTGCCAGCAGAGGACAGGGCAATCAGCCCCAGCATTTT. Encoded protein: CASRGQGNQPQHF.

Only a few counts were recorded for this clone. This chain links TRBV7-3 with TRBJ2-3; D call uncertain. V lost 3 bases and J 5 bases, leaving 3 bases between the germline ends. CDR3 size: 11 residues. CDR1 is SGHTA, CDR2 FQGTGA, per germline. CDR3 loop: CASSFRDTQYF. The CDR3 DNA reads TGTGCCAGCAGCTTTCGAGATACGCAGTATTTT.

This rearrangement joins TRBV5-1 to TRBJ2-3; weak D call: TRBD1 (5 bases). Germline CDR1 is SGHRS and CDR2 is YFSETQ. The CDR3 runs to 14 residues. The V end was cut by 1 base, the J end by 3 bases, with 9 bases between. Written as DNA, the CDR3 is TGCGCCAGCAGCTTGCAGGGAATGACAGATACGCAGTATTTT. Translating it yields CASSLQGMTDTQYF.

The chain employs TRBV11-2 and TRBJ2-1, with D perhaps TRBD2 (6 bases). From germline, CDR1 is SGHAT and CDR2 FQNNGV. V was clipped by 0 bases and J by 5 bases, with 14 bases between them. The CDR3 runs 16 residues. The CDR3 coding sequence is TGTGCCAGCAGCTTAGATTTGGGGAGGCCGGACAATGAGCAGTTCTTC. Translation gives CASSLDLGRPDNEQFF.

This clone turned up a few times. The V call is TRBV7-9, the J call TRBJ2-3; D ambiguous. The CDR3 is 13 residues long. Trimming shortened V by 5 bases and J by 0 bases, and 6 bases separated the two germline ends. The V gene's germline CDR1 is SEHNR and CDR2 FQNEAQ (reference sequence). CDR3: CASSPISTDTQYF. As DNA, the CDR3 is TGTGCCAGCAGCCCCATTAGCACAGATACGCAGTATTTT.

The chain links TRBV28 to TRBJ2-1; 11 nucleotides line up with TRBD2. Germline assignment: CDR1 MDHEN and CDR2 SYDVKM. Losses at the gene ends were 10 bases for V and 4 bases for J; bases not matched to a gene: 12. The CDR3 is 16 amino acids. The CDR3 here is CAIGTGGTSGYNEQFF. In DNA, the CDR3 is TGTGCCATCGGGACCGGAGGGACTAGCGGATACAATGAGCAGTTCTTC.

The chain has TRBV19 and TRBJ2-7; tentative D call: TRBD1 (6 bases). Trimming stripped 4 bases from V and 2 bases from J, with 12 bases between. Germline CDR1 LNHDA, CDR2 SQIVND (reference sequence). The CDR3 loop spans 14 amino acids. CDR3 in amino acids: CASSRTAITYEQYF. As DNA, the CDR3 is TGTGCCAGTAGTAGGACAGCCATCACCTACGAGCAGTACTTC.

The rearrangement joins TRBV2 to TRBJ1-2, with 9 nucleotides matching TRBD1. The CDR3 consists of 14 residues. The V segment lost 6 bases and the J segment 4 bases; nucleotides outside the gene matches: 6. CDR1 is SNHLY and CDR2 is FYNNEI in the germline V gene. This CDR3 is CASRLGQGGYGYTF. In DNA form, the CDR3 reads TGTGCCAGCAGGTTGGGACAGGGAGGCTATGGCTACACCTTC.

The rearrangement joins TRBV9 to TRBJ1-1, with a tentative D call TRBD1 (6 bases). The CDR3 is 14 residues long. Trimming took off 4 bases at V and 4 bases at J, with 14 bases between the two ends. CDR1 is SGDLS, CDR2 YYNGEE, per germline. DNA of the CDR3: TGTGCCAGCAGCACACAGGGAGATAGCACTGAAGCTTTCTTT. Translation gives CASSTQGDSTEAFF.